Below, 20 T cell receptor beta chains from the same sample are listed, as sequenced in a study of cytomegalovirus exposure and HLA in healthy donors. The PCR had 60 Vbeta and 13 Jbeta primers. Produced via immunoSEQ multiplex PCR; TCRdb's table is partial and in-frame only. The table includes roughly 57,000 clones, 70% to 85% detected once. The sequenced sample was PBMCs. These receptors originate from a man aged 45-60 years in good health and CMV-seronegative.

The genes are TRBV7-9 and TRBJ2-7; 8 bases are shared with TRBD2. The CDR3 is made up of 17 amino acids. V shed 1 base and J 5 bases; nucleotides not matched to a gene: 13. Germline CDR1 reads SEHNR; CDR2 reads FQNEAQ (reference sequence). CDR3 in amino acids: CASSLVSGIQRGNEQYF. The DNA of the CDR3 is TGTGCCAGCAGCTTAGTGTCTGGGATACAGCGGGGGAACGAGCAGTACTTC.

The chain combines TRBV18 with TRBJ2-2, with 7 bases that match TRBD1. CDR1 and CDR2 (germline): KGHSH, LQKENI. With 4 bases clipped from V and 1 base from J, the junction kept 3 bases outside the gene matches. This CDR3 comprises 15 residues. The CDR3 spells CASSQRTGNTGELFF. In DNA, the CDR3 is TGTGCCAGCTCACAGAGGACAGGGAACACCGGGGAGCTGTTTTTT.

This chain uses TRBV5-1 with TRBJ2-3; perhaps TRBD2 as D (5 bases). The germline gives CDR1 SGHRS, CDR2 YFSETQ. The CDR3 is made up of 15 amino acids. Trimming stripped 6 bases from V and 1 base from J, with 15 bases between. CDR3 amino acids: CASTTERVGTDTQYF. The DNA of the CDR3 is TGCGCCAGCACCACGGAGAGGGTTGGCACAGATACGCAGTATTTT.

J is TRBJ2-7 and V is TRBV6-5, with D possibly matching TRBD1 (6 bases). V lost 6 bases and J 6 bases, leaving 21 bases between the germline ends. Germline V gene data show CDR1 as MNHEY and CDR2 as SVGAGI. The CDR3 is 15 amino acids. The CDR3 is CASRNRVVQISEQYF. The DNA of the CDR3 is TGTGCCAGCAGAAACAGGGTTGTCCAAATTTCCGAGCAGTACTTC.

The chain is built from TRBV15 and TRBJ1-4, with 8 bases identical to TRBD1. The CDR3 runs to 15 residues. Looked up from germline, CDR1 is LNHNV and CDR2 is YYDKDF (reference sequence). V shed 1 base, J shed 8 bases, and the junction held 6 bases outside the gene matches. CDR3 nucleotide sequence: TGTGCCACCAGCAGAGCTCGACAGGGGCAAGAAAAACTGTTTTTT. It is translated as CATSRARQGQEKLFF.

This clone was observed a single time. The gene calls are TRBV5-1 and TRBJ1-2, with unresolved D. From germline, CDR1 is SGHRS and CDR2 YFSETQ. This CDR3 has 13 residues. V shed 2 bases and J shed 2 bases, with 7 bases lying between them. The CDR3 DNA reads as TGCGCCAGCAGCTTAGACTCAAACTATGGCTACACCTTC. Translated: CASSLDSNYGYTF.

This rearrangement joins TRBV4-2 to TRBJ2-3; 8 bases line up with TRBD2. This CDR3 comprises 19 residues. The junction had 13 bases not matched to a gene; V was cut back by 0 bases and J by 2 bases. The germline CDR1 and CDR2 sequences are LGHNA and YNFKEQ. The CDR3 protein is CASSQELGAGAQLTDTQYF. The CDR3 nucleotides read TGTGCCAGCAGCCAAGAATTGGGAGCGGGGGCCCAACTCACAGATACGCAGTATTTT.

V gene TRBV7-8 combines with J gene TRBJ2-4; the match to TRBD1 covers 9 bases. Germline-derived CDR1 and CDR2 are SGHVS and FQNEAQ. The CDR3 consists of 18 residues. Trimming at V came to 3 bases and at J to 0 bases, leaving 9 bases not matched to a gene. CDR3 protein: CASSLRDRETLAKNIQYF. The CDR3 DNA follows: TGTGCCAGCAGCTTGCGGGACAGGGAAACCCTAGCCAAAAACATTCAGTACTTC.

The chain recombines TRBV4-1 with TRBJ1-4, with 11 bases aligning to TRBD1. Unmatched junction bases numbered 6, after V lost 2 bases and J lost 4 bases. The V gene's germline CDR1 is MGHRA and CDR2 YSYEKL. CDR3 length equals 17 residues. CDR3 nucleotides: TGCGCCAGCAGCCAACCGGACAGGGGGCGAAATAATGAAAAACTGTTTTTT. Its translation: CASSQPDRGRNNEKLFF.

J is TRBJ1-4 and V is TRBV5-1; 7 bases line up with TRBD1. The CDR3 is made up of 15 amino acids. Germline CDR1 is SGHRS and CDR2 is YFSETQ. Unmatched junction bases numbered 11, after V lost 4 bases and J lost 8 bases. Here the CDR3 reads CASSSGTEVWEKLFF. In DNA form, the CDR3 reads TGCGCCAGCAGCAGTGGGACAGAAGTTTGGGAAAAACTGTTTTTT.

The count of this clone is one. The CDR3 nucleotides are TGTGCCAGCAGTCCGGACAATCGCGAGCAGTACTTC. Translating gives CASSPDNREQYF. The V gene is TRBV6-5, the J gene TRBJ2-7; D is perhaps TRBD1 (5 bases). Germline CDR1 MNHEY, CDR2 SVGAGI. Trimming shortened V by 5 bases and J by 6 bases, and 11 bases separated the two germline ends. This CDR3 region has 12 residues.

This clone was seen only a few times. This sequence joins TRBV4-2 and TRBJ2-3; no clear D. With 0 bases removed from V and 0 bases from J, the gap between germline ends came to 7 bases. CDR1 and CDR2 from the germline V gene are LGHNA and YNFKEQ. The CDR3 has 15 residues. DNA for the CDR3: TGTGCCAGCAGCCAAGATTCTCGGAGCACAGATACGCAGTATTTT. Translating gives CASSQDSRSTDTQYF.

The chain carries TRBV11-3 and TRBJ2-2; 8 nucleotides match TRBD1. Germline V gives CDR1 SGHNT, CDR2 YENEEA. The CDR3 has 17 residues. J lost 7 bases, V lost 6 bases, and 16 bases had no gene match. CDR3 protein: CASRGTRTGLEGGELFF. The CDR3 DNA reads as TGTGCCAGCAGAGGGACACGGACAGGGTTGGAGGGCGGGGAGCTGTTTTTT.

The rearrangement links TRBV9 to TRBJ1-6, with D unresolved. The CDR3 has 15 residues. Germline lookup yields CDR1 SGDLS and CDR2 YYNGEE. V was cut by 0 bases and J by 7 bases, with 11 bases left in between. The CDR3 spells CASSVAPSPNSPLHF. The CDR3 coding sequence is TGTGCCAGCAGCGTAGCCCCGAGTCCCAATTCACCCCTCCACTTT.

There are a few counts of this clone. This chain joins TRBV29-1 and TRBJ2-7, with 7 bases that match TRBD1. V was clipped by 5 bases and J by 7 bases; unmatched bases: 14. Looked up from germline, CDR1 is SQVTM and CDR2 is ANQGSEA. The CDR3 runs to 14 residues. CDR3 loop: CSVSPGGYPMEQYF. The CDR3 DNA is TGCAGCGTTTCCCCAGGGGGTTATCCTATGGAGCAGTACTTC.

This chain connects TRBV2 to TRBJ2-7, with 10 positions matching TRBD1. V gave up 8 bases and J gave up 6 bases; unmatched junction bases: 7. The CDR3 is 13 amino acids. The V gene's germline CDR1 is SNHLY and CDR2 FYNNEI. This chain's CDR3 is CASCRDRGVEQYF. The CDR3 DNA reads TGTGCCAGCTGCCGGGACAGGGGCGTCGAGCAGTACTTC.

This chain uses TRBV11-2 with TRBJ2-1, with D hard to call. Germline values: CDR1 SGHAT, CDR2 FQNNGV. Trimming stripped 3 bases from V and 4 bases from J, with 7 bases between. The CDR3 contains 13 residues. CDR3 sequence (DNA): TGTGCCAGCAGCTTTGAACATTACAATGAGCAGTTCTTC. It yields the protein CASSFEHYNEQFF.

The V and J genes are TRBV5-4 and TRBJ2-7; no reliable D call. Germline values: CDR1 SGHNT, CDR2 YYREEE (reference sequence). Trimming stripped 1 base from V and 0 bases from J, with 11 bases between. The CDR3 totals 15 residues. The CDR3 here is CASSLFSGSSYEQYF. The CDR3 DNA follows: TGTGCCAGCAGCTTGTTTTCGGGTAGCTCCTACGAGCAGTACTTC.

The J gene is TRBJ2-5, the V gene TRBV28, with 8 bases identical to TRBD2. This CDR3 comprises 15 residues. Germline V gene data show CDR1 as MDHEN and CDR2 as SYDVKM. The V gene end was trimmed by 4 bases and the J gene end by 3 bases; junction bases not matched to a gene: 7. The CDR3 protein is CASSSAGGDKETQYF. The CDR3 DNA sequence: TGTGCCAGCAGTTCTGCGGGGGGTGATAAAGAGACCCAGTACTTC.

V usage is TRBV7-9 and J usage is TRBJ2-3, with 8 positions matching TRBD1. J gave up 4 bases and V 4 bases, and 10 bases lay outside the gene matches. The CDR3 length is 16 residues. Germline CDR1 reads SEHNR; CDR2 reads FQNEAQ (reference sequence). CDR3 protein: CASSSRTGRNADTQYF. The CDR3 DNA is TGTGCCAGCAGCTCTAGGACAGGGAGAAATGCAGATACGCAGTATTTT.